This T cell receptor (beta chain) is drawn from a study of cytomegalovirus exposure and HLA in healthy donors. Germline CDR1 and CDR2: SGDLS and YYNGEE. This CDR3 spans 19 amino acids. V lost 0 bases and J lost 6; bases outside the gene matches: 20. Profiling relied on immunoSEQ multiplex PCR, and the TCRdb table lists in-frame clones only, not all of them. The table shows 100,000 to 130,000 clones, with under 97% occurring only once. Sequencing input: PBMCs. The chain links TRBV9 to TRBJ2-7, with 8 bases that match TRBD2. This TCR came from a woman between 18 and 29 years old in good health and CMV-seronegative. The CDR3 sequence is CASSVGVGGSGGRNTEQYF. In DNA, the CDR3 is TGTGCCAGCAGCGTAGGAGTTGGGGGAAGCGGGGGTCGGAATACCGAGCAGTACTTC.